A selection of T cell receptor beta chains follows, all from one sample in a study of T cell responses to AZD1222 COVID-19 vaccine. Here immunoSEQ multiplex PCR was the method, and the copy in TCRdb shows in-frame clones only, minus some. The data show 150,000 to 200,000 clones, about nine tenths seen once. This sample comprised peripheral blood, obtained 28 days after the second dose of the MenACWY control vaccine. These receptors came from an adult who received the MenACWY meningococcal vaccine as a control. Each CDR3 is given with its conserved first and last residue. The order of the fields is V gene, J gene, D gene, clone size, CDR3 protein, CDR3 DNA. The D gene is left open where the match is weak. Some rows have no size entry. The others give once, few or many, or a class for an expanded clone.

>TRBV28|TRBJ2-7|TRBD1|NA
CASSLGQVTREQYF
TGTGCCAGCAGCTTGGGACAGGTTACTCGCGAGCAGTACTTC
>TRBV27|TRBJ2-7|NA|NA
CASSSPLFEQYF
TGTGCCAGCAGTTCCCCTCTGTTCGAGCAGTACTTC
>TRBV4-3|TRBJ2-1|NA|NA
CASSPDSAGSSYNEQFF
TGCGCCAGCAGCCCAGACTCCGCGGGAAGCTCCTACAATGAGCAGTTCTTC
>TRBV2|TRBJ1-1|NA|NA
CASTKGTPNTEAFF
TGTGCCAGCACCAAAGGGACACCGAACACTGAAGCTTTCTTT
>TRBV12-5|TRBJ1-1|TRBD1|NA
CASGLVQGGFTEAFF
TGTGCTAGTGGTTTGGTGCAGGGGGGTTTTACTGAAGCTTTCTTT
>TRBV29-1|TRBJ2-3|NA|NA
CSVEKRGSQYF
TGCAGCGTTGAAAAAAGAGGGTCGCAGTATTTT
>TRBV28|TRBJ2-7|TRBD2|NA
CASRLAGSYEQYF
TGTGCCAGCAGACTAGCGGGATCTTACGAGCAGTACTTC
>TRBV18|TRBJ2-5|NA|NA
CASSKPEETQYF
TGTGCCAGCTCAAAGCCCGAAGAGACCCAGTACTTC
>TRBV29-1|TRBJ1-5|TRBD1|NA
CSVVDRSGQPQHF
TGCAGCGTTGTGGACAGGAGTGGCCAGCCCCAGCATTTT
>TRBV28|TRBJ1-6|TRBD1|once
CASAREQGGYNSPLHF
TGTGCCAGCGCACGCGAACAGGGGGGCTATAATTCACCCCTCCACTTT
>TRBV18|TRBJ2-2|TRBD1|NA
CASSGQEAPGELFF
TGTGCCAGCTCCGGACAGGAGGCCCCCGGGGAGCTGTTTTTT
>TRBV27|TRBJ2-3|TRBD2|NA
CASSQGTSGEDTQYF
TGTGCCAGCAGTCAAGGGACTAGCGGGGAAGATACGCAGTATTTT
>TRBV10-2|TRBJ2-7|NA|NA
CASSESAGGGSEQYF
TGCGCCAGCAGTGAGTCGGCTGGAGGTGGGTCCGAGCAGTACTTC
>TRBV28|TRBJ1-1|TRBD1|NA
CASSPGTGEEAFF
TGTGCCAGCAGCCCGGGGACAGGGGAAGAAGCTTTCTTT
>TRBV29-1|TRBJ1-3|NA|NA
CSVETDGNTIYF
TGCAGCGTTGAGACAGACGGAAACACCATATATTTT
>TRBV28|TRBJ1-5|NA|NA
CASTHYGRGAQPQHF
TGTGCCAGCACCCATTATGGGCGGGGGGCACAGCCCCAGCATTTT
>TRBV5-1|TRBJ1-1|NA|NA
CASSPWGTEAFF
TGCGCCAGCAGCCCGTGGGGCACTGAAGCTTTCTTT
>TRBV27|TRBJ1-1|NA|NA
CASSLSATIEAFF
TGTGCCAGCAGTTTGTCAGCTACAATTGAAGCTTTCTTT
>TRBV7-9|TRBJ2-7|TRBD1|NA
CASSLAGTVSYEQYF
TGTGCCAGCAGCTTAGCAGGGACAGTCTCCTACGAGCAGTACTTC
>TRBV7-9|TRBJ2-6|NA|NA
CASSLGPAEGAGANVLTF
TGTGCCAGCAGCTTAGGACCGGCTGAGGGGGCTGGGGCCAACGTCCTGACTTTC